A selection of T cell receptor beta chains follows, all from one sample in a study of blood T cell repertoires in COVID-19. Sequencing was performed with immunoSEQ multiplex PCR; in TCRdb, only in-frame clones are kept and a portion is missing. The sample includes under 35,000 clones, about 89% of them seen just once. Specimen: peripheral blood. The source is a human donor in a cohort sampled during active COVID-19. CDR3s include the opening cysteine and the closing phenylalanine or tryptophan. Fields, in order: D gene, J gene, V gene, clone size, CDR3 DNA, CDR3 protein. A D gene is named only where the DNA matches it firmly. Not every row has a clone size; where given, it reads once, few, many or a size class.

d_call: .
j_call: TRBJ1-4
v_call: TRBV5-1
clone_size: .
cdr3_nt: TGCGCCAGCAGCCAAACAGGGACGATGAATGAAAAACTGTTTTTT
cdr3_aa: CASSQTGTMNEKLFF

d_call: TRBD1
j_call: TRBJ1-5
v_call: TRBV7-8
clone_size: .
cdr3_nt: TGTGCCAGCAGCTTAGAGACAGGGGTTAGCAATCAGCCCCAGCATTTT
cdr3_aa: CASSLETGVSNQPQHF

d_call: .
j_call: TRBJ1-1
v_call: TRBV6-5
clone_size: .
cdr3_nt: TGTGCCAGCAGCCTAGGACAGAACACTGAAGCTTTCTTT
cdr3_aa: CASSLGQNTEAFF

d_call: .
j_call: TRBJ1-6
v_call: TRBV4-3
clone_size: .
cdr3_nt: TGCGCCACCCGGGAGGGTTTGAGCTCCTATAATTCACCCCTCCACTTT
cdr3_aa: CATREGLSSYNSPLHF

d_call: .
j_call: TRBJ1-6
v_call: TRBV7-6
clone_size: few
cdr3_nt: TGTGCCAGCAGCTTCTCCAGGGCGGATTCACCCCTCCACTTT
cdr3_aa: CASSFSRADSPLHF

d_call: .
j_call: TRBJ1-3
v_call: TRBV6-5
clone_size: .
cdr3_nt: TGTGCCAGCAGTTACTCGTCGACAGGCTCTGGAAACACCATATATTTT
cdr3_aa: CASSYSSTGSGNTIYF

d_call: TRBD1
j_call: TRBJ1-2
v_call: TRBV9
clone_size: .
cdr3_nt: TGTGCCAGCAGCGCGGGACGACAGGGAAATATGGGCTACACCTTC
cdr3_aa: CASSAGRQGNMGYTF

d_call: TRBD1
j_call: TRBJ1-5
v_call: TRBV19
clone_size: .
cdr3_nt: TGTGCCAGTAGTACTACAGGGGGTTCCAATCAGCCCCAGCATTTT
cdr3_aa: CASSTTGGSNQPQHF

d_call: .
j_call: TRBJ1-4
v_call: TRBV4-1
clone_size: .
cdr3_nt: TGCGCCAGCAGCCAACCCTTCAACGGGGTGAGGAATGAAAAACTGTTTTTT
cdr3_aa: CASSQPFNGVRNEKLFF

d_call: .
j_call: TRBJ2-3
v_call: TRBV2
clone_size: .
cdr3_nt: TGTGCCCGCCTTACTCCCTATTCAGATACGCAGTATTTT
cdr3_aa: CARLTPYSDTQYF

d_call: .
j_call: TRBJ2-5
v_call: TRBV7-9
clone_size: .
cdr3_nt: TGTGCCAGCAGCTTAGCGTGGCTAGGCGGGACCCAGTACTTC
cdr3_aa: CASSLAWLGGTQYF

d_call: .
j_call: TRBJ1-5
v_call: TRBV6-2/TRBV6-3
clone_size: .
cdr3_nt: TGTGCCAGCAGTTACGGGGGGTCCAATCAGCCCCAGCATTTT
cdr3_aa: CASSYGGSNQPQHF

d_call: TRBD1
j_call: TRBJ1-2
v_call: TRBV6-5
clone_size: .
cdr3_nt: TGTGCCACCTTCCCTCGTACAGGGGGTACCTATGGCTACACCTTC
cdr3_aa: CATFPRTGGTYGYTF

d_call: .
j_call: TRBJ1-2
v_call: TRBV28
clone_size: once
cdr3_nt: TGTGCCAGCAGTTTTGGCGGACAGAGGAACTATGGCTACACCTTC
cdr3_aa: CASSFGGQRNYGYTF

d_call: .
j_call: TRBJ2-7
v_call: TRBV12-3/TRBV12-4
clone_size: .
cdr3_nt: TGTGCCAGCAGCGCCTACGAGCAGTACTTC
cdr3_aa: CASSAYEQYF

d_call: TRBD2
j_call: TRBJ2-5
v_call: TRBV10-2
clone_size: .
cdr3_nt: TGCGCCAGCAGTCAAGGACTAGCGGGGACTTTTTCGAAGACCCAGTACTTC
cdr3_aa: CASSQGLAGTFSKTQYF

d_call: .
j_call: TRBJ2-2
v_call: TRBV14
clone_size: .
cdr3_nt: TGTGCCAGCAGCCACCCTCCGGGGGAGCTGTTTTTT
cdr3_aa: CASSHPPGELFF

d_call: TRBD2
j_call: TRBJ2-7
v_call: TRBV5-1
clone_size: few
cdr3_nt: TGCGCCAGCAGCCCATCTACCAGGGAGGGGGAGCAGTACTTC
cdr3_aa: CASSPSTREGEQYF

d_call: TRBD2
j_call: TRBJ2-1
v_call: TRBV24-1
clone_size: once
cdr3_nt: TGTGCCCCGCCGGGACTAGCGGGGTTGGTTCATGATGAGCAGTTCTTC
cdr3_aa: CAPPGLAGLVHDEQFF

d_call: TRBD1
j_call: TRBJ1-1
v_call: TRBV5-1
clone_size: .
cdr3_nt: TGCGCCAGCAGCGGGACAGGGGGCCTGAGGACTGAAGCTTTCTTT
cdr3_aa: CASSGTGGLRTEAFF

d_call: .
j_call: TRBJ1-2
v_call: TRBV2
clone_size: .
cdr3_nt: TGTGCCAGCAGGACAACAGGGCCCTATGGCTACACCTTC
cdr3_aa: CASRTTGPYGYTF

d_call: TRBD1
j_call: TRBJ1-1
v_call: TRBV6-2/TRBV6-3
clone_size: .
cdr3_nt: TGTGCCAGCAGTATCGCCGGGACAGGGGTTTCGAACACTGAAGCTTTCTTT
cdr3_aa: CASSIAGTGVSNTEAFF

d_call: .
j_call: TRBJ2-1
v_call: TRBV7-2
clone_size: .
cdr3_nt: TGTGCCAGCAGCTTAGGGTGGGGGGAGTACAATGAGCAGTTCTTC
cdr3_aa: CASSLGWGEYNEQFF

d_call: .
j_call: TRBJ1-1
v_call: TRBV7-9
clone_size: .
cdr3_nt: TGTGCCAGCAGCCAAACAGGGACCACTGAAGCTTTCTTT
cdr3_aa: CASSQTGTTEAFF

d_call: .
j_call: TRBJ2-1
v_call: TRBV5-4
clone_size: few
cdr3_nt: TGTGCCAGCAGCTCCTCCCAAAGGGGTAGCGGTCATGAGCAGTTCTTC
cdr3_aa: CASSSSQRGSGHEQFF

d_call: TRBD1
j_call: TRBJ2-5
v_call: TRBV5-1
clone_size: .
cdr3_nt: TGCGCCAGCAGCGCGCCGACAGGGGAGTTCTATGGAGAGACCCAGTACTTC
cdr3_aa: CASSAPTGEFYGETQYF

d_call: TRBD2
j_call: TRBJ2-5
v_call: TRBV18
clone_size: few
cdr3_nt: TGTGCCAGCTCACCAACCGAGACTAGCGGGGGTGAGACCCAGTACTTC
cdr3_aa: CASSPTETSGGETQYF

d_call: TRBD2
j_call: TRBJ2-2
v_call: TRBV5-1
clone_size: .
cdr3_nt: TGCGCCAGCAGCTTGGAATGGGGGGGCACCGGGGAGCTGTTTTTT
cdr3_aa: CASSLEWGGTGELFF

d_call: .
j_call: TRBJ1-1
v_call: TRBV6-6
clone_size: once
cdr3_nt: TGTGCCAGCAGGGCGGACAGACACATCACTGAAGCTTTCTTT
cdr3_aa: CASRADRHITEAFF

d_call: TRBD2
j_call: TRBJ2-3
v_call: TRBV6-5
clone_size: .
cdr3_nt: TGTGCCAGCAGGCTTAGCGGGTCTAGCACAGATACGCAGTATTTT
cdr3_aa: CASRLSGSSTDTQYF

d_call: TRBD2
j_call: TRBJ2-3
v_call: TRBV15
clone_size: .
cdr3_nt: TGTGCCACCTTCCGGGCTAGCGGGGACACAGATACGCAGTATTTT
cdr3_aa: CATFRASGDTDTQYF

d_call: TRBD1
j_call: TRBJ2-2
v_call: TRBV11-3
clone_size: .
cdr3_nt: TGTGCCAGCAGCTTGGGGGGACAGGGCACCGGGGAGCTGTTTTTT
cdr3_aa: CASSLGGQGTGELFF

d_call: .
j_call: TRBJ2-2
v_call: TRBV5-1
clone_size: .
cdr3_nt: TGCGCCAGCAGCTTGGGTGGGCTCAGGATGCCCGGGGAGCTGTTTTTT
cdr3_aa: CASSLGGLRMPGELFF

d_call: .
j_call: TRBJ2-7
v_call: TRBV7-2
clone_size: .
cdr3_nt: TGTGCCAGCAGCCCCCAGGGCCCCTACGAGCAGTACTTC
cdr3_aa: CASSPQGPYEQYF

d_call: .
j_call: TRBJ1-1
v_call: TRBV11-3
clone_size: .
cdr3_nt: TGTGCCAGCAGCGTGACAGGCACTGAAGCTTTCTTT
cdr3_aa: CASSVTGTEAFF

d_call: TRBD1
j_call: TRBJ2-7
v_call: TRBV28
clone_size: few
cdr3_nt: TGTGCCAGCAGTTCAAGCCTGGGACAGGGGGCCTACGAGCAGTACTTC
cdr3_aa: CASSSSLGQGAYEQYF

d_call: TRBD1
j_call: TRBJ1-2
v_call: TRBV5-1
clone_size: .
cdr3_nt: TGCGCCAGCAGCTTGGCAGGACAGGATGGGGTTTATGGCTACACCTTC
cdr3_aa: CASSLAGQDGVYGYTF

d_call: .
j_call: TRBJ2-7
v_call: TRBV20-1
clone_size: .
cdr3_nt: TGCAGTGCTAGGGAGGGAGCCGAGCAGTACTTC
cdr3_aa: CSAREGAEQYF

d_call: .
j_call: TRBJ1-6
v_call: TRBV2
clone_size: .
cdr3_nt: TGTGCCAGCAGTGTTGGAGTAGCAGTCACTTATAATTCACCCCTCCACTTT
cdr3_aa: CASSVGVAVTYNSPLHF

d_call: .
j_call: TRBJ2-3
v_call: TRBV19
clone_size: .
cdr3_nt: TGTGCCAGTAGTCCGAGCTCAGATACGCAGTATTTT
cdr3_aa: CASSPSSDTQYF

d_call: TRBD2
j_call: TRBJ2-2
v_call: TRBV6-2/TRBV6-3
clone_size: .
cdr3_nt: TGTGCCAGCAGCCCACATGAGCTAGCGGGGGCGACGAACACCGGGGAGCTGTTTTTT
cdr3_aa: CASSPHELAGATNTGELFF

d_call: TRBD1
j_call: TRBJ1-2
v_call: TRBV2
clone_size: .
cdr3_nt: TGTGCCAGCAAAACAAACACAGGGGCCAACTATGGCTACACCTTC
cdr3_aa: CASKTNTGANYGYTF

d_call: .
j_call: TRBJ2-5
v_call: TRBV27
clone_size: .
cdr3_nt: TGTGCCAGCAGGACCCTCAAGGGAGGACACCGGTACCAAGAGACCCAGTACTTC
cdr3_aa: CASRTLKGGHRYQETQYF

d_call: TRBD1
j_call: TRBJ1-2
v_call: TRBV4-1
clone_size: few
cdr3_nt: TGCGCCAGCAGCCCAAGACAGGGGGTATCTAACTATGGCTACACCTTC
cdr3_aa: CASSPRQGVSNYGYTF

d_call: TRBD2
j_call: TRBJ2-2
v_call: TRBV5-1
clone_size: .
cdr3_nt: TGCGCCAGCCTCCGGGAGGGCCGCAGCACCGGGGAGCTGTTTTTT
cdr3_aa: CASLREGRSTGELFF

d_call: .
j_call: TRBJ2-3
v_call: TRBV7-9
clone_size: .
cdr3_nt: TGTGCCAGCAGCCCTAAAATCAGGGTCACAGATACGCAGTATTTT
cdr3_aa: CASSPKIRVTDTQYF

d_call: .
j_call: TRBJ2-7
v_call: TRBV6-5
clone_size: .
cdr3_nt: TGTGCCAGCCAGGGTTCCTCCTACGAGCAGTACTTC
cdr3_aa: CASQGSSYEQYF

d_call: TRBD1
j_call: TRBJ1-1
v_call: TRBV19
clone_size: .
cdr3_nt: TGTGCCAGTAGTATAGGAGACAGGGGCACTGAAGCTTTCTTT
cdr3_aa: CASSIGDRGTEAFF

d_call: .
j_call: TRBJ2-3
v_call: TRBV5-1
clone_size: .
cdr3_nt: TGCGCCAGCAGCTTAGGACAGATCACAGATACGCAGTATTTT
cdr3_aa: CASSLGQITDTQYF

d_call: .
j_call: TRBJ1-2
v_call: TRBV6-2/TRBV6-3
clone_size: .
cdr3_nt: TGTGCCAGCAGTTACTCTCATGGGGCGAACTATGGCTACACCTTC
cdr3_aa: CASSYSHGANYGYTF

d_call: .
j_call: TRBJ1-2
v_call: TRBV12-3/TRBV12-4
clone_size: .
cdr3_nt: TGTGCCAGCCGACCAGGGATGGACTATGGCTACACCTTC
cdr3_aa: CASRPGMDYGYTF

d_call: .
j_call: TRBJ2-2
v_call: TRBV2
clone_size: .
cdr3_nt: TGTGCCAGCAGCGGGGGACTCCCGCCGGGCACCGGGGAGCTGTTTTTT
cdr3_aa: CASSGGLPPGTGELFF

d_call: .
j_call: TRBJ2-2
v_call: TRBV27
clone_size: .
cdr3_nt: TGTGCCAGCAGTTTATTCGGTGACATTAACACCGGGGAGCTGTTTTTT
cdr3_aa: CASSLFGDINTGELFF

d_call: .
j_call: TRBJ1-5
v_call: TRBV4-1
clone_size: once
cdr3_nt: TGCGCCAGCAGCCGCGACGACAGAGAAAATCAGCCCCAGCATTTT
cdr3_aa: CASSRDDRENQPQHF

d_call: TRBD1
j_call: TRBJ1-2
v_call: TRBV7-2
clone_size: .
cdr3_nt: TGTGCCAGCAGCTCCGGCCGGGACAGTAGGATGTTGGACTATGGCTACACCTTC
cdr3_aa: CASSSGRDSRMLDYGYTF

d_call: TRBD2
j_call: TRBJ2-1
v_call: TRBV4-3
clone_size: .
cdr3_nt: TGCGCCAGCAGCCAGGAACCTAGCGGGAACAATGAGCAGTTCTTC
cdr3_aa: CASSQEPSGNNEQFF